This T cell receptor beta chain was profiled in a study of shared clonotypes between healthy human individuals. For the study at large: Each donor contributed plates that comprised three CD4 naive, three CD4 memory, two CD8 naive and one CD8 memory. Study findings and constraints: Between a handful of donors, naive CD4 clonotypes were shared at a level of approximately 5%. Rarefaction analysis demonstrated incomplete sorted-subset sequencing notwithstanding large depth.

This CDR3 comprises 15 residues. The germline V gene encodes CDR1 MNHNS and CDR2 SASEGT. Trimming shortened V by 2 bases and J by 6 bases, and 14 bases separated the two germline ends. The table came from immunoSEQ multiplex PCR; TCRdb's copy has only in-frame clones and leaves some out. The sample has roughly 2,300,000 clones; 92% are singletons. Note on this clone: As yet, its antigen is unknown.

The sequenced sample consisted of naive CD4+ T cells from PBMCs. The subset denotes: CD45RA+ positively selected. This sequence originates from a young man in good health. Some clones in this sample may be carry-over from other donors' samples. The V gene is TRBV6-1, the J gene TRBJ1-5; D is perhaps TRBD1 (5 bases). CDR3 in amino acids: CASSEWGNSGQPQHF. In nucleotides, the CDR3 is TGTGCCAGCAGTGAATGGGGGAATAGCGGTCAGCCCCAGCATTTT.